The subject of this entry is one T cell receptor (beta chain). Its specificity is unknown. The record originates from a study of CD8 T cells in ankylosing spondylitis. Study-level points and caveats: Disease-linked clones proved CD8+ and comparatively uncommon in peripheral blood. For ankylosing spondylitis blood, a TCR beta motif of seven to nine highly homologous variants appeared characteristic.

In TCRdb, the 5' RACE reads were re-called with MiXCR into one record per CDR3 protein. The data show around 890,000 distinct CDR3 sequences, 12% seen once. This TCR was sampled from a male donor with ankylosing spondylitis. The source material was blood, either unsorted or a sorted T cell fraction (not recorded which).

This CDR3 is CSASNILPGSAAFF. DNA for the CDR3: TGCAGTGCTAGTAATATTCTACCTGGGTCTGCTGCTTTCTTT. This rearrangement joins TRBV20-1 to TRBJ1-1; D call uncertain. Between the trimmed V and J ends, which lost 3 bases and 11 bases, there was a span of 22 bases. The CDR3 consists of 14 residues. Germline V CDR1 and CDR2: DFQATT, SNEGSKA (reference sequence).